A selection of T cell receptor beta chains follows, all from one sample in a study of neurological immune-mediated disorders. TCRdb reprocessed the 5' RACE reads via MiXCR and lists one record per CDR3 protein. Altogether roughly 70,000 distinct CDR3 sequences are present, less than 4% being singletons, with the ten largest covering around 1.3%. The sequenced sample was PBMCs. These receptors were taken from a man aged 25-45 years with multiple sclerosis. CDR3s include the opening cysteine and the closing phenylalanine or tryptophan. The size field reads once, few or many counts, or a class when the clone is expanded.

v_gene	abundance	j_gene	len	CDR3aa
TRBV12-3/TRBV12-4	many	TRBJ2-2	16	CASSPRVRGNTGELFF
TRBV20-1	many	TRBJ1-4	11	CSARLGEKLFF
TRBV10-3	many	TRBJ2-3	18	CAISEFELSSGSTDTQYF
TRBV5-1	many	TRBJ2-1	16	CASSLAASGGVNEQFF
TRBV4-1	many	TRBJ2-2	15	CASSQRDTYTGELFF
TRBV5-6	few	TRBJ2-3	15	CASSYRTRLTDTQYF
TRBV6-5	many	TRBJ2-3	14	CASSWASATDTQYF
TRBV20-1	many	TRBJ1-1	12	CSASQMNTEAFF
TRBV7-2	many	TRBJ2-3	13	CASSLREVDTQYF
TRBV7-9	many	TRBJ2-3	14	CASSPTPVRDTQYF
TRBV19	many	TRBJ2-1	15	CASSISPGSYNEQFF
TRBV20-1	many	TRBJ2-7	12	CSAPLSGGEQYF
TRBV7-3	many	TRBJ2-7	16	CASSFDLLSGAYEQYF
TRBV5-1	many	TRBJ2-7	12	CASSPQGDEQYF
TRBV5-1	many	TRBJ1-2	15	CASSLVGGINYGYTF
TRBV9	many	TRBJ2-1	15	CASSVETSGYNEQFF
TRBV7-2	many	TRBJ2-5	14	CASSFGTPQETQYF
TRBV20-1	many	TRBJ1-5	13	CSVTGFGGQPQHF
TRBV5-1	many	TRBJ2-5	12	CASTDSQETQYF
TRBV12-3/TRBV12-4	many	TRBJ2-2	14	CASRTTGTTGELFF
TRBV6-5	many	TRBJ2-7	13	CASSPGPSYEQYF
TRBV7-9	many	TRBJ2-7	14	CASSPEMGSYEQYF
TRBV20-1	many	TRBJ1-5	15	CSALPGQGGGQPQNF
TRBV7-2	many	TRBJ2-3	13	CASRCWGVDTQYF